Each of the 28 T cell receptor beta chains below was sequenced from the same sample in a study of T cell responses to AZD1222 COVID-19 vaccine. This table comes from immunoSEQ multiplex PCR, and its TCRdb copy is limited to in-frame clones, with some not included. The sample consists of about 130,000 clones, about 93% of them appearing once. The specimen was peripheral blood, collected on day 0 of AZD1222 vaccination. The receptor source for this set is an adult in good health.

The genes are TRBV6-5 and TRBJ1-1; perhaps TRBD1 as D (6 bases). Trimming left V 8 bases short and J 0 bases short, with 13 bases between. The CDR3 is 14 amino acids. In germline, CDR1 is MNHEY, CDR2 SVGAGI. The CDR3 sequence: CASREQGMNTEAFF. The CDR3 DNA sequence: TGTGCCAGCCGGGAGCAGGGGATGAACACTGAAGCTTTCTTT.

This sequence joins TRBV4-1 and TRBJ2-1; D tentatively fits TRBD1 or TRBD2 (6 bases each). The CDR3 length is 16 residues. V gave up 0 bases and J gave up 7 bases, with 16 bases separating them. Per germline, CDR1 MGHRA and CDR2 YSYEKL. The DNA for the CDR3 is TGCGCCAGCAGCCAAGATACTGACACAGGGAGGAATGAGCAGTTCTTC. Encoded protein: CASSQDTDTGRNEQFF.

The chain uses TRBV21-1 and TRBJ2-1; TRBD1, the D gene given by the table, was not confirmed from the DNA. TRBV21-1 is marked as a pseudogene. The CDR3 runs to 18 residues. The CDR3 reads CASRARQQTNSSYNEQFF. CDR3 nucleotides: TGTGCCAGCCGAGCAAGGCAGCAAACAAACAGCTCCTACAATGAGCAGTTCTTC.

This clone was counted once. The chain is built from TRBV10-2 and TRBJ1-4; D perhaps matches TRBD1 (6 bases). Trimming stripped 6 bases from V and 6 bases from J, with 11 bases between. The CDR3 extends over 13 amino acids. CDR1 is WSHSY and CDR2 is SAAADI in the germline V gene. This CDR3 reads CASSGGPDEKLFF. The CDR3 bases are TGCGCCAGCAGCGGGGGGCCGGATGAAAAACTGTTTTTT.

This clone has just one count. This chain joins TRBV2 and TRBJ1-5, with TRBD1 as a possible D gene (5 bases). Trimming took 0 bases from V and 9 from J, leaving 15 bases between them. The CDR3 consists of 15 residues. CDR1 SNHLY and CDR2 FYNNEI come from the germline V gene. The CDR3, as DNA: TGTGCCAGCAGTGAAGCGAGGACCGGACAATGGCCCCAGCATTTT. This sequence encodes CASSEARTGQWPQHF.

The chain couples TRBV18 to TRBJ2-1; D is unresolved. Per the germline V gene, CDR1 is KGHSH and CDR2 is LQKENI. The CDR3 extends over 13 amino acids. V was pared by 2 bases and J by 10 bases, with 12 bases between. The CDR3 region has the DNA TGTGCCAGCTCACCAGGGCGCTCGAGGGAGCAGTTCTTC. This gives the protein CASSPGRSREQFF.

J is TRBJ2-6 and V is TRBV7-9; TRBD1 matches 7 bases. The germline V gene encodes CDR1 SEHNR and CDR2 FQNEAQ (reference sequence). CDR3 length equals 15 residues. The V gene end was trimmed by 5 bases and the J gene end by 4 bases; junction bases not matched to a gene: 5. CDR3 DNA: TGTGCCAGCAGCGCTACAGGGGCCGGGGCCAACGTCCTGACTTTC. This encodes CASSATGAGANVLTF.

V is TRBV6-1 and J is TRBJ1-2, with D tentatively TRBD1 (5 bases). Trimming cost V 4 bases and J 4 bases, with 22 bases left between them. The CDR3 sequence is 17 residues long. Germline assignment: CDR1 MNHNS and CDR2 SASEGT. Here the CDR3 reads CASSGPRVFLSGYGYTF. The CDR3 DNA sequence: TGTGCCAGCAGTGGCCCCAGGGTGTTTTTGTCAGGCTATGGCTACACCTTC.

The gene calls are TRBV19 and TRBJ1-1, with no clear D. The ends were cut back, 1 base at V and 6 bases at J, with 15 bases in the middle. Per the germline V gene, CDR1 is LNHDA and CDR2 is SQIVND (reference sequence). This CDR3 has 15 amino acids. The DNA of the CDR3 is TGTGCCAGTAGTATAGTCCCAAGTCGTTTCGCTGAAGCTTTCTTT. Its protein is CASSIVPSRFAEAFF.

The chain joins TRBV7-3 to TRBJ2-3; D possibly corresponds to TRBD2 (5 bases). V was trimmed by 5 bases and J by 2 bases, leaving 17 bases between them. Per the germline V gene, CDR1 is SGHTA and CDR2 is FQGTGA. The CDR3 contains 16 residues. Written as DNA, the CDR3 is TGTGCCAGCAGCAAGTTGGCTAGCCGGTCCACAGATACGCAGTATTTT. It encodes CASSKLASRSTDTQYF.

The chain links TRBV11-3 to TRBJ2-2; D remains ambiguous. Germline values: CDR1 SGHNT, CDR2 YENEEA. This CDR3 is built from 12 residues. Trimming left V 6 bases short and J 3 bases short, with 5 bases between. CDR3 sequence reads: CASSYDTGELFF. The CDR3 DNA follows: TGTGCCAGCAGTTACGACACCGGGGAGCTGTTTTTT.

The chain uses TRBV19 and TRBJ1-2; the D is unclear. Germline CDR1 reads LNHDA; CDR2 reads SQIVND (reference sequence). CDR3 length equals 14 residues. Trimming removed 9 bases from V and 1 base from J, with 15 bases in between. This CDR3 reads CASYGRTLNYGYTF. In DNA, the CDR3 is TGTGCCAGCTATGGCAGGACGCTTAACTATGGCTACACCTTC.

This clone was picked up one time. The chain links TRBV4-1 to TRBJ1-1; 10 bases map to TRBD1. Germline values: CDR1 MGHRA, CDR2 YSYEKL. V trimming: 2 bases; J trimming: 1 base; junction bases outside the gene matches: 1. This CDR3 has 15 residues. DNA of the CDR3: TGCGCCAGCAGCCAAAGACAGGGGGCGAACACTGAAGCTTTCTTT. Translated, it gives CASSQRQGANTEAFF.

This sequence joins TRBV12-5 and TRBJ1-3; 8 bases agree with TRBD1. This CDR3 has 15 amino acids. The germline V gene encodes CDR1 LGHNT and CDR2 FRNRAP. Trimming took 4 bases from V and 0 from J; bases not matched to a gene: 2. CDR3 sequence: CASGSTGDSGNTIYF. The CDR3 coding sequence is TGTGCTAGTGGTTCGACAGGGGACTCTGGAAACACCATATATTTT.

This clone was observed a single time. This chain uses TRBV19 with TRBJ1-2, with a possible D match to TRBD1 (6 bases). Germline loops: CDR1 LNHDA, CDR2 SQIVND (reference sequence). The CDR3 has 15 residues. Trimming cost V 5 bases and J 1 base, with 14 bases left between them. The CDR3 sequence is CASSGSGASNYGYTF. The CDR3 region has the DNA TGTGCCAGTAGTGGTTCAGGGGCCAGTAACTATGGCTACACCTTC.

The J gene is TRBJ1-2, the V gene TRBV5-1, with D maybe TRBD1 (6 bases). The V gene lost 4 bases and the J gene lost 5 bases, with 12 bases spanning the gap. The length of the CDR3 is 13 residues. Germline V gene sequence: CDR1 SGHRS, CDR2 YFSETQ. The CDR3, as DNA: TGCGCCAGCAGCGTACAGGGACGATATGGCTACACCTTC. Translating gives CASSVQGRYGYTF.

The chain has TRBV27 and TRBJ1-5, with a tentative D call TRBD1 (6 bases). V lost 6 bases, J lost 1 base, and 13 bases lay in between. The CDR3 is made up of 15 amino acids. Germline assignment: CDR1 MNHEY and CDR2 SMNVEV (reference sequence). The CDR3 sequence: CASSRGGPSNQPQHF. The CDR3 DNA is TGTGCCAGCAGCCGGGGGGGGCCCAGCAATCAGCCCCAGCATTTT.

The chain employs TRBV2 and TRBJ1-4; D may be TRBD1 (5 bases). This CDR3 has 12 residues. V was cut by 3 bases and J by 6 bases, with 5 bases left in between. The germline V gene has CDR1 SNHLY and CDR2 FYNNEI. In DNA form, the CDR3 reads TGTGCCAGCAGTGACAGGGATGAAAAACTGTTTTTT. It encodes CASSDRDEKLFF.

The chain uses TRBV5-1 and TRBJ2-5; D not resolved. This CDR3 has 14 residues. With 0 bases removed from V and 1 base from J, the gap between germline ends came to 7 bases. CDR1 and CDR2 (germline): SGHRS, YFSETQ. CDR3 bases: TGCGCCAGCAGCTTGGAGGGATTCCAAGAGACCCAGTACTTC. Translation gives CASSLEGFQETQYF.

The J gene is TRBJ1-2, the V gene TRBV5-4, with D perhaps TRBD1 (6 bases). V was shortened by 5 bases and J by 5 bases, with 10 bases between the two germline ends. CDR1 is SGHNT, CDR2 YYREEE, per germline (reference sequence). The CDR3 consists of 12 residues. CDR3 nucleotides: TGTGCCAGCAGGGCGCAGGGGTATGGCTACACCTTC. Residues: CASRAQGYGYTF.

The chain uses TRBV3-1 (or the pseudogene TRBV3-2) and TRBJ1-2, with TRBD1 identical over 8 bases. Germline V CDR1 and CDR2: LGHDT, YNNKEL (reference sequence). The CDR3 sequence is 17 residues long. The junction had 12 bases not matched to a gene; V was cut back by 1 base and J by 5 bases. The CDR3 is CASSQAGNRGYWYGYTF. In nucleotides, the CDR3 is TGTGCCAGCAGCCAAGCTGGTAACAGGGGGTATTGGTATGGCTACACCTTC.

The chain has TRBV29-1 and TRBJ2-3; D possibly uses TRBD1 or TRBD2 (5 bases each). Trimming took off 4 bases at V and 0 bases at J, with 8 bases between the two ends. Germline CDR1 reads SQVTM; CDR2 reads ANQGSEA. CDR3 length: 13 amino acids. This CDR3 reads CSVGGRSTDTQYF. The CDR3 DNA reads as TGCAGCGTTGGGGGACGGAGCACAGATACGCAGTATTTT.

CDR3 region: CASSIPTGTGGTEAFF. CDR3 sequence (DNA): TGTGCCAGTAGTATCCCTACCGGGACAGGGGGCACTGAAGCTTTCTTT. This rearrangement joins TRBV19 to TRBJ1-1; 11 nucleotides line up with TRBD1. With V trimmed by 3 bases and J by 4 bases, 7 bases remained unmatched. The germline V gene encodes CDR1 LNHDA and CDR2 SQIVND (reference sequence). The CDR3 is 16 residues long.

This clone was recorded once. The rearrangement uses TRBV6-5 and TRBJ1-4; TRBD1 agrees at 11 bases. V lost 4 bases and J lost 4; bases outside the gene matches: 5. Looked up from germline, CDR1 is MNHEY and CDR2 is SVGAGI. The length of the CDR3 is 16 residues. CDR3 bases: TGTGCCAGCAGTTTACACGGGACAGGGGGTAATGAAAAACTGTTTTTT. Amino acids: CASSLHGTGGNEKLFF.

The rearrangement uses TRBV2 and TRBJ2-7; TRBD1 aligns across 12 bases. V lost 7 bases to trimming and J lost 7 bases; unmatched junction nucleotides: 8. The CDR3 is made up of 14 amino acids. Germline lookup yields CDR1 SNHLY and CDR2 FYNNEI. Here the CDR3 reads CASNLGQGAGEQYF. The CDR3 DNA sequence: TGTGCCAGCAATTTGGGACAGGGGGCGGGTGAGCAGTACTTC.

Here the CDR3 reads CATQAGGIGPKGAEAFF. CDR3 DNA sequence: TGTGCCACCCAGGCGGGGGGCATAGGCCCCAAAGGGGCTGAAGCTTTCTTT. The chain links TRBV19 to TRBJ1-1, with D maybe TRBD1 (6 bases). The CDR3 extends over 17 amino acids. Germline-derived CDR1 and CDR2 are LNHDA and SQIVND (reference sequence). The V gene lost 10 bases and the J gene lost 6 bases, with 30 bases spanning the gap. Complete variable domain (other parts from reference TRBV19 and TRBJ1-1): DGGITQSPKYLFRKEGQNVTLSCEQNLNHDAMYWYRQDPGQGLRLIYYSQIVNDFQKGDIAEGYSVSREKKESFPLTVTSAQKNPTAFYLCATQAGGIGPKGAEAFFGQGTRLTVV.

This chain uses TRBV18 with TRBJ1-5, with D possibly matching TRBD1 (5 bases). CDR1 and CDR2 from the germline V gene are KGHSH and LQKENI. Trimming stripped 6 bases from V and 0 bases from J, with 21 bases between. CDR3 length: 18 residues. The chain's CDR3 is CASSTEAGTVFSNQPQHF. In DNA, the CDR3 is TGTGCCAGCTCTACCGAGGCAGGGACGGTCTTTAGCAATCAGCCCCAGCATTTT.

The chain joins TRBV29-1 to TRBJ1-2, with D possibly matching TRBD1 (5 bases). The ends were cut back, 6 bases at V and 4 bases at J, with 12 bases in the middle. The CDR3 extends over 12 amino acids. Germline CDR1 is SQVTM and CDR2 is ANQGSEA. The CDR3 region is CSVSAGGYGYTF. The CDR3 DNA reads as TGCAGCGTCTCCGCCGGGGGCTATGGCTACACCTTC.